Sequencing of this T cell receptor (beta chain) was carried out in a study of cytomegalovirus exposure and HLA in healthy donors (dated by TCRdb to 2016 to 2017). Turning to the overall study: According to an earlier analysis of around 600 of the donors, some 180 million T cells yielded 90 million to 130 million unique TCR beta sequences and about 300 Gb of sequence data. An early release that covered around 590 HLA-typed donors contained 300 to 350 gigabases of sequencing data and tens of millions of unique TCR sequences. Of the approximately 400 genotyped donors, over 70% fell in the genetic ancestry cluster associated with self-reported Caucasian donors. The study aimed to test whether cataloging public T cell receptors could reveal signatures of past pathogen exposure. The study used immunosequencing to profile the T cell repertoires of about 670 subjects and linked those repertoires to cytomegalovirus serostatus. Along with the approximately 620-subject first cohort, a separate validation cohort of around 120 different subjects was used. To predict cytomegalovirus infection status, the study combined high-throughput TCR immunosequencing, statistical association of individual TCRs with disease status, and machine learning. A later analysis re-analyzed previously published TCR beta repertoires from about 730 donors and added high-resolution HLA genotyping to study TCR occurrence patterns. Rather than drawing on any new phenotypic data, the later analysis identified candidate immune exposures from TCR beta sequences and the way those sequences occurred across donors. An earlier analysis of 587 of the donors used high-throughput TCR beta sequencing to judge whether each TCR beta V gene segment behaved as functional or pseudogenic. Donor age, sex, ethnicity and CMV serostatus were compiled together with the repertoire data. A later genetic analysis took genome-wide SNP genotypes for about three fifths of the roughly 670 donors and used that subset as a discovery cohort. Every discovery cohort repertoire had been produced on one sequencing platform. Both class I and class II loci were covered by HLA typing, at four-digit resolution. The number of typed donors differed by locus: about 629-630 for A, B, C, DRB1 and DQB1; 500 to 550 for DQA1; 606 for DPA1; and 450 to 480 for DPB1. Because of strong linkage in the cohort, five DR-DQ haplotypes were treated as single units for association and clustering. Among some 400 genotyped donors of the cohort, an average of roughly 230,000 unique TCR beta nucleotide sequences was sequenced per donor, of which approximately 18% were non-productive.

The cohort was made up of about 670 healthy bone marrow donors. At the time of sampling, every cohort member was nominally healthy, though immune exposures that went unrecorded were likely present. The donor was CMV seronegative and belonged to the group of 352 seronegative cohort members. A peripheral blood sample was provided by each donor, and peripheral blood mononuclear cells were used for TCR beta sequencing. The Qiagen DNeasy Blood Extraction Kit was used to extract genomic DNA from the blood cell samples. The junction shows trimming of 2 bases on V and 11 bases on J, plus 21 bases between the germline ends. Measured from the cysteine to the phenylalanine, the CDR3 is 15 residues long. Just CDR3 DNA is preserved here, 45 bases in frame from base 1. CDR1 and CDR2, per the germline V gene, are MNHNS and SASEGT. In the case of this clone: The antigen this receptor binds is unknown. Per-nucleotide qualities are absent, and no much larger clonotype sits a single base away.

On the study overall, not on this receptor specifically: Linkage disequilibrium might explain the correlated functional status among segregating V segments, but an unknown experimental factor could not be excluded. In this cohort, only TCR beta chains were sequenced, and detectable features were limited by the absence of alpha or paired-chain data. The sequencing pipeline was judged likely to have produced a cluster of highly shared sequence variants as a technical artifact. The earlier analysis of around 600 of the donors excluded 15 to 20 rarely observed V segments, including chromosome 9 orphons, because counts were too low. When HLA alleles, especially DR and DQ, strongly co-occurred, attributing TCR associations to individual alleles was difficult. In a later analysis, TCR association rates were found to vary across HLA loci, with the most associated TCRs seen for DRB1 alleles and the fewest for HLA-C alleles. In an earlier analysis of under 600 of the donors, most TCR beta V segments were observed in productive rearrangements about 87% or about 30% of the time, broadly matching IMGT annotations. According to the authors, the approach could potentially be generalized to other disease states and immunological phenotypes. An association between a missense DCLRE1C variant and V-gene and J-gene trimming of TCR beta chains was found in a later genetic analysis and replicated in an independent cohort. Three of the identified cytomegalovirus-associated TCR beta chains were confirmed in vitro to be specific for cytomegalovirus antigens. Roughly uniform sequencing depth across donors was assumed in presence/absence analyses, although this assumption may not hold. The only immune exposure information available for the cohort was CMV serostatus. A later analysis found that HLA-associated TCR beta chains were more clonally expanded and had lower generation probabilities than equally common non-associated chains. While some public TCRs were present in many individuals, most TCR sequences turned up only very rarely across donors. The 87-base-pair reads could not distinguish some IMGT-functional V segments, including TRBV6-2 and TRBV6-3, so those segments were excluded. A later analysis found that most CMV-associated TCR beta chains appeared HLA-restricted, with HLA associations seemingly driven largely by CMV exposure. In a later analysis, 15,000 to 20,000 TCR beta sequences were associated with specific HLA alleles at a false discovery rate of 0.05. In the study, 150 to 200 TCR beta chains were listed as associated with cytomegalovirus. In both the original and validation cohorts, the classifier was reported to diagnose cytomegalovirus status with high specificity and sensitivity. A later genetic analysis reported fewer N-insertions in productive TCRs among donors in an Asian-associated ancestry cluster than the roughly 720-donor mean. HLA typing was unavailable for some donors at each locus, so association tests used only the typed subset. A further reported finding was that TCR beta sequences accurately predicted the HLA-A and HLA-B alleles for most subjects in the first cohort. In a later analysis, several top co-occurrence clusters were reported to appear linked to parvovirus B19, influenza, CMV and Epstein-Barr virus.

The receptor library was made with the immunoSEQ multiplex PCR assay. A mixture of 60 forward primers for TCR Vbeta segments and 13 reverse primers for TCR Jbeta segments was used in the multiplex PCR. The CDR3 region of rearranged TCR beta genes was amplified from genomic DNA by a multiplex PCR assay. The amplified TCR beta libraries were sequenced on the Illumina HiSeq System as 87-base-pair reads. Under the source paper's analysis protocol: In a later analysis, around 80 million unique TCR beta chains were counted across the approximately 670 repertoires, and roughly 11 million of these chains were shared by at least two donors. Raw reads were error-corrected and collapsed into unique sequences by a nearest-neighbor algorithm in which closely related sequences were merged to remove PCR and sequencing errors. To assign V, D and J gene segments, CDR3 sequences were aligned to IMGT reference sequences. For a sequence to be retained, a match of at least six nucleotides to both a V gene segment and a J gene segment was required. A rearrangement counted as productive if the CDR3 had no stop codons and remained in frame with V and J, and every other rearrangement counted as non-productive. CDR3 was defined by IMGT convention, running from the second conserved V-encoded cysteine to the conserved J-encoded phenylalanine. In an earlier analysis of roughly 610 of the donors, sequences lacking an unambiguous match to a single V gene segment were excluded. In an earlier analysis of a few hundred of the donors, V segments were called functional above 56.7% productive rearrangements and were called segregating when the between-donor standard deviation exceeded 5%. A statistical classification framework was developed to diagnose cytomegalovirus status using the catalog of TCR beta chain sequences. In a later analysis, TCR nucleotide sequences were compared against IMGT/GENE-DB human TR gene sequences so that V and J genes could be assigned. A later analysis assigned CDR3 sequences and most-parsimonious VDJ recombination scenarios with the TCRdist pipeline. In a later analysis, each TCR beta chain was defined by its CDR3 amino acid sequence together with its V-gene family, and reads lacking a unique V-gene family were excluded. In a later analysis, around 650 highly shared, low-generation-probability nucleotide sequences were removed to address suspected cross-contamination and a sequencing artifact. In a later analysis, a clonal expansion index was calculated for each public chain from normalized within-repertoire ranks of inferred template counts. In a later analysis, generation probabilities were computed with a VDJ recombination model fitted to out-of-frame rearrangements, and the resulting probabilities were checked against IGoR. In a later analysis, TCR-TCR, TCR-HLA and TCR-CMV co-occurrence was scored with hypergeometric tests, and a repertoire-size bias correction was applied to TCR pairs. In a later analysis, false discovery rates were estimated by permuting HLA or CMV assignments 20 times. In a later analysis, co-occurring TCRs were grouped using DBSCAN, with TCRdist sequence similarity added in when clustering inside HLA-allele-positive subsets. Repertoires with fewer than 30,000 or more than 120,000 public chains were left out of co-occurrence clustering, as were five repertoires with anomalous nucleotide sharing. This is the immuneACCESS table as TCRdb keeps it, with only in-frame sequences that have V and J called. A part of the clones is gone; compared with another copy, unresolved V genes explain less than half, and the rest is unexplained. That table supplies the V and J calls and clone size; D and trimming were determined from the DNA. This sample is represented by about 85,000 clones; 60% to 85% of them were singletons. Roughly 2% of the sample is taken by the ten largest.

This receptor was obtained from a boy aged 5-17 years in good health and CMV-seronegative. The chain joins TRBV6-1 to TRBJ1-1; the D gene is not confidently resolved. The sample comprised PBMCs. The DNA sequence is given as TGTGCCAGCAGTGAATCTAAGGATACTCCTCCGGGGGCTTTCTTT. This yields the protein CASSESKDTPPGAFF.